This T cell receptor (beta chain) came from a study of cytomegalovirus exposure and HLA in healthy donors. This clone was counted only a few times. What it recognizes is unknown. The germline CDR1 and CDR2 sequences are LGHNA and YNFKEQ. V lost 0 bases, J lost 7 bases, and 5 bases stayed unmatched. The CDR3 extends over 14 amino acids. The PCR made use of 60 Vbeta and 13 Jbeta primers. The method was immunoSEQ multiplex PCR; TCRdb's version includes in-frame clones alone and lacks a portion of them. The sample lists over 150,000 clones; approximately 80% were seen once. Broader study findings: TCR beta V segments were, for the most part, productive about 87% or about 30% of the time in an earlier analysis. Among immune exposure information, only CMV serostatus was available.

The chain recombines TRBV4-2 with TRBJ1-1; TRBD1 agrees at 7 bases. This receptor was identified in a girl aged 2 to 10 in good health and CMV-seropositive. Specimen: PBMCs. The CDR3 region is CASSQESRDSEAFF. Written as DNA, the CDR3 is TGTGCCAGCAGCCAAGAAAGTAGGGACAGTGAAGCTTTCTTT.